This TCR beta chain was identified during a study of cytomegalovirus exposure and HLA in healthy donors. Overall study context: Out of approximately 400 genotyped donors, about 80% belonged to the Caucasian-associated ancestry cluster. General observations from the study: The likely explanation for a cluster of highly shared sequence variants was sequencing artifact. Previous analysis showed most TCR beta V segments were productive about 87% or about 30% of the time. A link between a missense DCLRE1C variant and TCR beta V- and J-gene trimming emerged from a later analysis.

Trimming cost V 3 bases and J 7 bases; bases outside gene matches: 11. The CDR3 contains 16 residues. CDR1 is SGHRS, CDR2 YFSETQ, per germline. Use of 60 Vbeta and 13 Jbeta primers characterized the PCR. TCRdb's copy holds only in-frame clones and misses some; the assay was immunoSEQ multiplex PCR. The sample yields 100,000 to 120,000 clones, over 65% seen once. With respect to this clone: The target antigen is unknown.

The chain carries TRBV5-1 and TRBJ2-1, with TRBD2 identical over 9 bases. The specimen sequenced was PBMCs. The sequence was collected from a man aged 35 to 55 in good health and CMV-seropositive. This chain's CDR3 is CASSWGPGGRGNEQFF. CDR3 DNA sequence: TGCGCCAGCAGCTGGGGGCCCGGCGGGAGGGGAAATGAGCAGTTCTTC.